This TCR beta chain was profiled in a study of blood T cell repertoires in COVID-19 (dated by TCRdb to the early 2020s). Regarding the study in general: Collaborator samples came from the United States, Italy and Spain and covered acute and convalescent phases of COVID-19. The prospective study material was composed of cDNA or gDNA derived from T cells, B-cell-depleted T cells, or PBMCs. HLA class I and class II types, where available, came from metadata supplied by the sample provider rather than from assay-based typing. Sample metadata almost always included a de-identified subject ID, COVID-19 status, age in years and sex. A freely available public database, intended as a resource for researchers studying the immune response to SARS-CoV-2, is where the repertoires were released. Samples were obtained from the ongoing ImmuneRACE study (first 160 participants) and from about 1,300 subjects provided by 6 global collaborators. The dataset comprised deeply sampled blood TCRbeta repertoires from subjects exposed to, actively infected with, or recovered from COVID-19.

A second Seattle source provided samples from volunteer blood donors who had recovered from COVID-19. Collaborating institutions collected whole blood in K2EDTA tubes following their own protocols. For TCRbeta analysis, collaborators shipped samples in one of three forms: frozen whole blood, isolated PBMCs, or DNA extracted from either of those sample types. TCRbeta CDR3 regions were amplified from genomic DNA using the immunoSEQ Assay, a bias-controlled multiplex PCR. In the authors' own workflow: Nucleated cell counts per sample were estimated from amplification of reference gene primers within the assay. Sequence reads were collapsed and filtered to measure the absolute abundance of every unique TCRbeta CDR3 rearrangement. For each sample, productive Simpson clonality was calculated as the square root of Simpson's diversity index across productive rearrangements. This is the immuneACCESS table as TCRdb keeps it, with only in-frame sequences that have V and J called. A part of the clones is gone; compared with another copy, unresolved V genes explain less than half, and the rest is unexplained. From that table come the V and J calls and clone size; the DNA was used to work out D and trimming. For this sample there are fewer than 200,000 clones; approximately 90% appear just once. The biggest ten clones account for around 0.88% of the sample.

In regard to this clone: Its antigen is unknown. Base-call qualities are not available, and no considerably larger clone is one nucleotide away.

Points the paper makes about the study in general: Clinical and demographic metadata were provided uncurated, with the amount varying by source and participant.

Per the germline V gene, KGHSH is the CDR1 and LQKENI is the CDR2. Counted from cysteine to phenylalanine, this CDR3 has 14 amino acids. Only the CDR3 region is kept as DNA, spanning 42 bases read in frame from base 1. Between the V and J ends, shortened by 4 bases and 3 bases respectively, the junction contains 12 bases. This TCR was recovered from a woman under 30 who had recovered from COVID-19. The chain joins TRBV18 to TRBJ1-1; TRBD1 is perhaps the D gene, given 5 matching bases. Sample: peripheral blood. The bases read TGTGCCAGCTCACGGTTTGGCAGGGACACTGAAGCTTTCTTT. It is translated as CASSRFGRDTEAFF.